The next 27 T cell receptor beta chains were all read from a single sample in a study of cytomegalovirus exposure and HLA in healthy donors. The primer mix had 60 Vbeta and 13 Jbeta primers. This table comes from immunoSEQ multiplex PCR, and its TCRdb copy is limited to in-frame clones, with some not included. Of tens of thousands of clones in the sample, 70% to 80% were seen once. The specimen was PBMCs. These receptors were collected from a man aged 25 to 45 in good health and CMV-seronegative.

V usage is TRBV5-1 and J usage is TRBJ2-7; D ambiguous. This CDR3 comprises 13 residues. The germline V gene encodes CDR1 SGHRS and CDR2 YFSETQ. Trimming shortened V by 4 bases and J by 2 bases, and 10 bases separated the two germline ends. CDR3 loop: CASSNLQTYEQYF. The DNA of the CDR3 is TGCGCCAGCAGCAACCTACAGACCTACGAGCAGTACTTC.

The J gene is TRBJ2-7, the V gene TRBV7-9, with unresolved D. Germline CDR1 reads SEHNR; CDR2 reads FQNEAQ (reference sequence). This CDR3 comprises 12 residues. Trimming cost V 3 bases and J 4 bases, with 7 bases left between them. Here the CDR3 reads CASSFRGYEQYF. DNA for the CDR3: TGTGCCAGCAGCTTTCGAGGATACGAGCAGTACTTC.

The chain uses TRBV6-5 and TRBJ2-7; 11 bases match TRBD1. J gave up 4 bases and V 6 bases, and 8 bases lay outside the gene matches. The germline V gene has CDR1 MNHEY and CDR2 SVGAGI. CDR3 length: 15 residues. This CDR3 is CASRGRTGGEYEQYF. In DNA form, the CDR3 reads TGTGCCAGCAGGGGAAGGACAGGGGGCGAATACGAGCAGTACTTC.

The J gene is TRBJ1-6, the V gene TRBV7-6; 10 bases are shared with TRBD1. V gave up 5 bases and J gave up 11 bases; unmatched junction bases: 12. This CDR3 has 16 amino acids. Germline V CDR1 and CDR2: SGHVS, FNYEAQ. This CDR3 reads CASSPDSGQGRTPLHF. The CDR3 DNA is TGTGCCAGCAGCCCGGACTCGGGACAGGGGAGGACACCCCTCCACTTT.

This chain uses TRBV5-4 with TRBJ2-7; maybe TRBD2 (7 bases). Germline CDR1 is SGHNT and CDR2 is YYREEE (reference sequence). This CDR3 region has 14 residues. V lost 1 base, J lost 5 bases, and 13 bases lay in between. Written as DNA, the CDR3 is TGTGCCAGCAGCTTGTTGGGGGGGCCCCACGAGCAGTACTTC. Translation: CASSLLGGPHEQYF.

The rearrangement links TRBV5-1 to TRBJ1-3; perhaps TRBD1 as D (5 bases). Germline lookup yields CDR1 SGHRS and CDR2 YFSETQ. V was shortened by 4 bases and J by 1 base, with 6 bases between the two germline ends. CDR3 size: 13 residues. The CDR3 DNA follows: TGCGCCAGCAGCCAGGGATCTGGAAACACCATATATTTT. Amino acid sequence: CASSQGSGNTIYF.

This clone was observed a handful of times. The V call is TRBV30, the J call TRBJ2-6; 9 nucleotides align to TRBD1. Germline V gene data show CDR1 as GTSNPN and CDR2 as SVGIG (reference sequence). This CDR3 comprises 16 residues. V trimming: 0 bases; J trimming: 0 bases; junction bases outside the gene matches: 0. This CDR3 is CAWSVTGGSGANVLTF. The CDR3 DNA is TGTGCCTGGAGTGTGACAGGGGGCTCTGGGGCCAACGTCCTGACTTTC.

The chain recombines TRBV10-1 with TRBJ2-5; 11 bases are shared with TRBD2. V dropped 6 bases and J dropped 5; count of bases not matched to a gene: 14. CDR1 is WNHNN, CDR2 SYGVQD, per germline (reference sequence). The CDR3 sequence is 17 residues long. The CDR3 region has the DNA TGCGCCAGCAGCGACGGTAGCGGGGGGGCCTTTGGGGAGACCCAGTACTTC. Encoded protein: CASSDGSGGAFGETQYF.

The V and J genes are TRBV6-5 and TRBJ2-5; a weak D match, TRBD1 (5 bases). The DNA matches TRBJ2-7 better at its end, which makes the J call doubtful. Germline V gene data show CDR1 as MNHEY and CDR2 as SVGAGI. The CDR3 consists of 15 residues. CDR3 sequence (DNA): TGTGCCAGCAGTTATCTTCATGGACAACCGTACGAGCAGTACTTC. Its protein is CASSYLHGQPYEQYF.

Note on this clone: At the DNA level, this CDR3 is encoded by other sequences in the same sample as well. The J gene is TRBJ2-3, the V gene TRBV5-8; TRBD1 matches 8 bases. The CDR3 is 15 residues long. The germline gives CDR1 SGHTS, CDR2 YDEGEE. V trimming: 0 bases; J trimming: 1 base; junction bases outside the gene matches: 1. Written as DNA, the CDR3 is TGTGCCAGCAGCTTGGTGGGACAGGGCACAGATACGCAGTATTTT. Translating it yields CASSLVGQGTDTQYF. Using reference TRBV5-8 and TRBJ2-3 for the parts outside the CDR3, the full variable domain is EAGVTQSPTHLIKTRGQQATLRCSPISGHTSVYWYQQALGLGLQFLLWYDEGEERNRGNFPPRFSGRQFPNYSSELNVNALELEDSALYLCASSLVGQGTDTQYFGPGTRLTVL.

In this sample, this clone turned up a few times. The chain employs TRBV9 and TRBJ1-4; D is uncertain. Per the germline V gene, CDR1 is SGDLS and CDR2 is YYNGEE. There are 14 residues in the CDR3. V was clipped by 3 bases and J by 0 bases, with 6 bases between them. The CDR3: CASSATATNEKLFF. CDR3 bases: TGTGCCAGCAGCGCTACAGCAACTAATGAAAAACTGTTTTTT.

The chain is built from TRBV5-1 and TRBJ2-5; 9 nucleotides align to TRBD2. This CDR3 region has 15 residues. The V gene's germline CDR1 is SGHRS and CDR2 YFSETQ. Trimming removed 1 base from V and 2 bases from J; junction bases left unmatched: 3. CDR3 sequence (DNA): TGCGCCAGCAGCTTGAGCGGGAGGATACAAGAGACCCAGTACTTC. This translates into CASSLSGRIQETQYF.

The chain has TRBV6-5 and TRBJ2-1; the match to TRBD2 covers 7 bases. V was clipped by 5 bases and J by 6 bases; unmatched bases: 10. CDR1 and CDR2 from the germline V gene are MNHEY and SVGAGI. The CDR3 loop spans 15 amino acids. This CDR3 reads CASSRTTGGINEQFF. The CDR3 DNA reads as TGTGCCAGCAGTCGTACCACGGGAGGTATCAATGAGCAGTTCTTC.

This sequence joins TRBV18 and TRBJ2-3; TRBD2 matches 10 bases. Germline V gene sequence: CDR1 KGHSH, CDR2 LQKENI. This CDR3 comprises 17 residues. V lost 0 bases, J lost 2 bases, and 5 bases stayed unmatched. The chain's CDR3 is CASSPPSLAGATDTQYF. As DNA, the CDR3 is TGTGCCAGCTCACCACCGAGCCTAGCGGGGGCCACAGATACGCAGTATTTT.

V usage is TRBV10-2 and J usage is TRBJ2-5; D is uncertain. CDR3 size: 13 residues. Germline V gene data show CDR1 as WSHSY and CDR2 as SAAADI. V lost 4 bases, J lost 1 base, and 7 bases lay in between. The CDR3 nucleotides are TGCGCCAGCAGTGTTACGGGCCAAGAGACCCAGTACTTC. Residues: CASSVTGQETQYF.

The V gene is TRBV5-5, the J gene TRBJ2-5; 14 bases fit TRBD2. Trimming cost V 1 base and J 9 bases; bases outside gene matches: 8. This CDR3 comprises 16 residues. Germline V gives CDR1 SGHKS, CDR2 YYEKEE (reference sequence). The CDR3 region is CASSLPGLAGGASQYF. CDR3 DNA sequence: TGTGCCAGCAGCTTGCCTGGACTAGCGGGGGGAGCTTCCCAGTACTTC.

This clone appeared once. The J gene is TRBJ1-1, the V gene TRBV7-2; D uncertain. CDR3 length: 17 amino acids. CDR1 and CDR2 from the germline V gene are SGHTA and FQGNSA. Trimming shortened V by 0 bases and J by 7 bases, and 21 bases separated the two germline ends. This chain's CDR3 is CASSLAVGQAGTNEAFF. CDR3 DNA: TGTGCCAGCAGCTTAGCCGTAGGGCAGGCGGGCACAAATGAAGCTTTCTTT.

The chain has TRBV18 and TRBJ2-3; no firm D call. Trimming stripped 3 bases from V and 0 bases from J, with 16 bases between. CDR1 KGHSH and CDR2 LQKENI come from the germline V gene. The CDR3 length is 17 residues. The CDR3 region is CASSPYVHGSSTDTQYF. The CDR3 DNA follows: TGTGCCAGCTCACCGTACGTCCACGGGTCTAGCACAGATACGCAGTATTTT.

This clone was seen just once. This chain connects TRBV7-8 to TRBJ2-1, with a weak D call TRBD2 (7 bases). V was shortened by 6 bases and J by 10 bases, with 13 bases between the two germline ends. CDR3 size: 12 residues. CDR1 is SGHVS and CDR2 is FQNEAQ in the germline V gene. The CDR3 is CASSWGGTEQFF. In DNA, the CDR3 is TGTGCCAGCAGTTGGGGGGGGACAGAGCAGTTCTTC.

This clone was counted only a few times. V gene TRBV4-3 combines with J gene TRBJ2-3, with 11 nucleotides matching TRBD2. The germline gives CDR1 LGHNA, CDR2 YSLEER. The CDR3 length is 16 residues. V lost 0 bases and J lost 6; bases outside the gene matches: 5. The CDR3 region has the DNA TGCGCCAGCAGCCAAGAGTTTAGCGGGGGGGCCGATACGCAGTATTTT. This translates into CASSQEFSGGADTQYF.

Turning to this clone: Germline and junction disagree at one end, which may indicate a read error. V is TRBV7-9 and J is TRBJ2-2, with no clear D. Germline V gene sequence: CDR1 SEHNR, CDR2 FQNEAQ (reference sequence). There are 14 residues in the CDR3. The CDR3 region is CSSSFLRDTGELFF. CDR3 sequence (DNA): TGTTCCAGCAGCTTCCTTCGGGACACCGGGGAGCTGTTTTTT.

The chain links TRBV7-9 to TRBJ2-7, with TRBD1 matching 9 bases. CDR3 length equals 17 residues. Germline CDR1 and CDR2: SEHNR and FQNEAQ (reference sequence). With 6 bases clipped from V and 3 bases from J, the junction kept 15 bases outside the gene matches. The CDR3 bases are TGTGCCAGCAGTATAATATGGACAGGGGCAAGGGGCTACGAGCAGTACTTC. Translated, it gives CASSIIWTGARGYEQYF.

This clone has a handful of counts. This chain connects TRBV18 to TRBJ1-2; the D gene is possibly TRBD1 (5 bases). V was cut by 3 bases and J by 4 bases, with 9 bases left in between. The CDR3 is 13 amino acids. Germline V lookup: CDR1 KGHSH, CDR2 LQKENI. The CDR3 loop reads CASSPDTRYGYTF. The CDR3 nucleotides are TGTGCCAGCTCACCGGACACACGCTATGGCTACACCTTC.

This clone appeared a single time. The V call is TRBV19, the J call TRBJ2-7; weak D call: TRBD1 (8 bases). The CDR3 has 14 amino acids. CDR1 and CDR2 from the germline V gene are LNHDA and SQIVND (reference sequence). Trimming took 4 bases from V and 3 from J, leaving 13 bases between them. CDR3 nucleotide sequence: TGTGCCAGTAGTAAGCGGGGACAGGTCTACGAGCAGTACTTC. It encodes CASSKRGQVYEQYF.

The rearrangement links TRBV4-2 to TRBJ2-5; 14 bases are a match to TRBD2. The germline CDR1 and CDR2 sequences are LGHNA and YNFKEQ. Trimming took 0 bases from V and 2 from J; bases not matched to a gene: 11. The CDR3 length is 20 residues. The DNA of the CDR3 is TGTGCCAGCAGCCAAGAGCCAGGGACTAGCGGGGGTCCGATTCAAGAGACCCAGTACTTC. Translated: CASSQEPGTSGGPIQETQYF.

The rearrangement links TRBV4-1 to TRBJ2-5; 7 bases fit TRBD2. Looked up from germline, CDR1 is MGHRA and CDR2 is YSYEKL. This CDR3 region has 16 residues. Trimming took 0 bases from V and 1 from J; bases not matched to a gene: 5. CDR3 sequence (DNA): TGCGCCAGCAGCCAAGATAGCGGGCAGCTCCAAGAGACCCAGTACTTC. This encodes CASSQDSGQLQETQYF.

This rearrangement joins TRBV10-3 to TRBJ1-2; maybe TRBD1 (5 bases). Germline CDR1 and CDR2: ENHRY and SYGVKD. V was trimmed by 2 bases and J by 3 bases, leaving 13 bases between them. There are 15 residues in the CDR3. CDR3 in amino acids: CAISEPTVLDYGYTF. Here the CDR3 DNA reads TGTGCCATCAGTGAGCCGACAGTCCTTGACTATGGCTACACCTTC.